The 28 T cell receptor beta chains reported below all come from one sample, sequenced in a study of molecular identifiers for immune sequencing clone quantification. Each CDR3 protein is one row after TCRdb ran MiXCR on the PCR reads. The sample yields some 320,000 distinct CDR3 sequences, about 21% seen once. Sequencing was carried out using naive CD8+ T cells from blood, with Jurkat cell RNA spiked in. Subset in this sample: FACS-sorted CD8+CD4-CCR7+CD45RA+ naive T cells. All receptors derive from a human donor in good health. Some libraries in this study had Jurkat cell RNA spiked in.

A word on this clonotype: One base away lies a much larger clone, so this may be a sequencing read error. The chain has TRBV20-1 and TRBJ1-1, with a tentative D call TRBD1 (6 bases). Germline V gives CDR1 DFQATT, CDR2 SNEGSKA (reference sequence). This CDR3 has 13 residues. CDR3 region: CSARGGLNTGAFF. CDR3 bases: TGCAGTGCCCGGGGGGGCCTGAACACTGGAGCTTTCTTT.

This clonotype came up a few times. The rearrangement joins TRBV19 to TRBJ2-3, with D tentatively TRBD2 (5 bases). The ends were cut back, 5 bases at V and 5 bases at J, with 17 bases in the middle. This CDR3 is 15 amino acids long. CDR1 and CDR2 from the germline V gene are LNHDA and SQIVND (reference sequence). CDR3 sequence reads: CASSHKRIREDTQYF. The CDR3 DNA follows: TGTGCCAGTAGTCATAAAAGGATCCGGGAAGATACGCAGTATTTT.

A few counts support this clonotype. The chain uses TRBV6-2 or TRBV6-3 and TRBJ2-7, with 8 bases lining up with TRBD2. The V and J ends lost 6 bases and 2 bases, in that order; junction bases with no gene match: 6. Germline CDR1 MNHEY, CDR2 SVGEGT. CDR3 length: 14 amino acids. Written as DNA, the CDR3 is TGTGCCAGCAGAACGCGGGGGGCCACCTACGAGCAGTACTTC. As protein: CASRTRGATYEQYF.

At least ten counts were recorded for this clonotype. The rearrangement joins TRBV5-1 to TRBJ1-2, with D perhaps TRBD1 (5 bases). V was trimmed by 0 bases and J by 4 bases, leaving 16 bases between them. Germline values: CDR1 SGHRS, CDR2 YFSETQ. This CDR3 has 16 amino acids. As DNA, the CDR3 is TGCGCCAGCAGCTTGGCTGGGACGCTGGCTGGCTATGGCTACACCTTC. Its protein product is CASSLAGTLAGYGYTF.

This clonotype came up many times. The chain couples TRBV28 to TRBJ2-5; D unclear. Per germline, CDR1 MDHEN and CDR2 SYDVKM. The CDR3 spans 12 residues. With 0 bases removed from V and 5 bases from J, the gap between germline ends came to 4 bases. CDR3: CASSLWMETQYF. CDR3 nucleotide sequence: TGTGCCAGCAGTTTATGGATGGAGACCCAGTACTTC.

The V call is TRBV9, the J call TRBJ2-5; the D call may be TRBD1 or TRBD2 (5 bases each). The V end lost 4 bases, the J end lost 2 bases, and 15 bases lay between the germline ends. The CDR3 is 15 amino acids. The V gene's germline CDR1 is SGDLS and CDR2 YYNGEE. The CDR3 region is CASSPRGSTQETQYF. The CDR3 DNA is TGTGCCAGCAGCCCGAGGGGATCGACTCAAGAGACCCAGTACTTC.

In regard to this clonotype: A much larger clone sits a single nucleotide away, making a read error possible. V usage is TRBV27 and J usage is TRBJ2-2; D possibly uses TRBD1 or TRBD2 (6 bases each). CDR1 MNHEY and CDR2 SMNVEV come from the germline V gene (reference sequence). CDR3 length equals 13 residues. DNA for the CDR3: TGTGCCAGCAGTTTTCAGGGGACCGGGGGGCTGTTTTTT. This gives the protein CASSFQGTGGLFF.

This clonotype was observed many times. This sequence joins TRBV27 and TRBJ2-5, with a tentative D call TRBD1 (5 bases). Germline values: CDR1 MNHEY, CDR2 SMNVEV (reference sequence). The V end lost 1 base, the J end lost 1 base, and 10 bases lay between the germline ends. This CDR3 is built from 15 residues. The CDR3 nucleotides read TGTGCCAGCAGTTTATATCTGGGGCTCCAAGAGACCCAGTACTTC. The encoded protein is CASSLYLGLQETQYF.

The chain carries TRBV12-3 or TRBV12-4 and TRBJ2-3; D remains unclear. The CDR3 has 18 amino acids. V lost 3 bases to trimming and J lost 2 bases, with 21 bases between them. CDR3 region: CASSFSGEQTLNTDTQYF. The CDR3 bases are TGTGCCAGCAGTTTCTCGGGTGAGCAGACCTTAAACACAGATACGCAGTATTTT.

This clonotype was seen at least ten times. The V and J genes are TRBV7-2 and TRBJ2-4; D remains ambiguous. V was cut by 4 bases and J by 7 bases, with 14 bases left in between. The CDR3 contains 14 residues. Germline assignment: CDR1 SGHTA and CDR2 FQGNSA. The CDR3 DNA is TGTGCCAGCAGCTCGGGTTTGGGCCCGAACATTCAGTACTTC. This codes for CASSSGLGPNIQYF.

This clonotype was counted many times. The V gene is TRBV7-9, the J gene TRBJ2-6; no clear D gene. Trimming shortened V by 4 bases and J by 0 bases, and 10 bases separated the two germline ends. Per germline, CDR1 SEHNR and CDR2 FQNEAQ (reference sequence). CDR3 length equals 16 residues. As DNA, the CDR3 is TGTGCCAGCAGCTCAAGACTGGGCTCTGGGGCCAACGTCCTGACTTTC. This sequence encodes CASSSRLGSGANVLTF.

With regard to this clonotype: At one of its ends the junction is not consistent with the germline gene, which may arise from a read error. Written as DNA, the CDR3 is TGTGCCAGCGCGGGGCGGGAGTGGAGTGGCAATGAGCGGTTCTTC. It codes for CASAGREWSGNERFF. This chain connects TRBV19 to TRBJ2-1; 7 bases line up with TRBD2. The CDR3 is made up of 15 amino acids. Germline assignment: CDR1 LNHDA and CDR2 SQIVND (reference sequence).

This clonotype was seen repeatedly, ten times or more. CDR3 sequence: CASSPGHNDYEQYF. The CDR3 nucleotides are TGTGCCAGCAGCCCGGGACACAATGACTACGAGCAGTACTTC. This chain links TRBV7-9 with TRBJ2-7; weak D call: TRBD1 (6 bases). Trimming took off 5 bases at V and 3 bases at J, with 14 bases between the two ends. There are 14 residues in the CDR3. Germline V CDR1 and CDR2: SEHNR, FQNEAQ (reference sequence).

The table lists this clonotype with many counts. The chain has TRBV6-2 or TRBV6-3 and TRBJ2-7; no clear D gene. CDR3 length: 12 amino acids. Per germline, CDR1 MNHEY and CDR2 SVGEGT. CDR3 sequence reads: CASEDLQREQYF. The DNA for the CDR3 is TGTGCATCAGAGGATCTTCAGCGCGAGCAGTACTTC.

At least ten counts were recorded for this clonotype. The CDR3 here is CASSLGGGPGGNEQFF. As DNA, the CDR3 is TGTGCCAGCAGCTTGGGAGGGGGGCCCGGGGGCAATGAGCAGTTCTTC. The chain combines TRBV5-6 with TRBJ2-1; D possibly matches TRBD1 or TRBD2 (6 bases each). V shed 0 bases and J shed 6 bases, with 16 bases lying between them. The CDR3 contains 16 residues. Germline values: CDR1 SGHDT, CDR2 YYEEEE.

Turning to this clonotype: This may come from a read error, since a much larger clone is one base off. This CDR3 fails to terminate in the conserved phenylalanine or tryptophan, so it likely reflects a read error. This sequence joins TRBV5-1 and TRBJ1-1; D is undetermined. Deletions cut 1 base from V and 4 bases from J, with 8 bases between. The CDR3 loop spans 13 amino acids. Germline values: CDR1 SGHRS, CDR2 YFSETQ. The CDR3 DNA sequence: TGCGCCAGCAGCTTGTTCGGCAGCACTGAAGCTTTCTCT. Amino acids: CASSLFGSTEAFS.

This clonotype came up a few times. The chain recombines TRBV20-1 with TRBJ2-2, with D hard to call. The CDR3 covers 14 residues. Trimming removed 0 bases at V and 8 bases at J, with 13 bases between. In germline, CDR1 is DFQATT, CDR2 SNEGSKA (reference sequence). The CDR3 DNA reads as TGCAGTGCTAGAGATCTGGGATTGGGAGGGGAGCTGTTTTTT. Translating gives CSARDLGLGGELFF.

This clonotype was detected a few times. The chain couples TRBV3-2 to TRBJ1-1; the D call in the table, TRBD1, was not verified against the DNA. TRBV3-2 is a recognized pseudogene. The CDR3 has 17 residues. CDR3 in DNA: TGTGCCAGCAGCCAAGACTCTTGGCAGGGGCCGAACACTGAAGCTTTCTTT. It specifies CASSQDSWQGPNTEAFF.

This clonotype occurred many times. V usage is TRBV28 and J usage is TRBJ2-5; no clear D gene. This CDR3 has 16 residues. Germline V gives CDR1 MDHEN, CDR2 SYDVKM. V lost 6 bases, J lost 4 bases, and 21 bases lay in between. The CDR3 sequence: CASREGFRSAGETQYF. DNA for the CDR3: TGTGCCAGCAGAGAAGGTTTCAGGAGCGCAGGAGAGACCCAGTACTTC.

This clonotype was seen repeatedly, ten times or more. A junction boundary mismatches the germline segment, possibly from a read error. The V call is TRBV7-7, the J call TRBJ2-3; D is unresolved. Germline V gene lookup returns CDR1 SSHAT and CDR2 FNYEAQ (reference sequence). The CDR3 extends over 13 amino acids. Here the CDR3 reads CASSLSKRDTQYF. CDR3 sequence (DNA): TGTGCTAGCAGCTTAAGTAAACGGGATACGCAGTATTTT.

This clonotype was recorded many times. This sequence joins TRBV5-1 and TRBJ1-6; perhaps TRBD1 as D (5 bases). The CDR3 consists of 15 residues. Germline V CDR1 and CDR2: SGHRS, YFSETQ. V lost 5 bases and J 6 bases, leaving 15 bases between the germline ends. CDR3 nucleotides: TGCGCCAGCAGAACTACAGGCGCTAGTAATTCACCCCTCCACTTT. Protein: CASRTTGASNSPLHF.

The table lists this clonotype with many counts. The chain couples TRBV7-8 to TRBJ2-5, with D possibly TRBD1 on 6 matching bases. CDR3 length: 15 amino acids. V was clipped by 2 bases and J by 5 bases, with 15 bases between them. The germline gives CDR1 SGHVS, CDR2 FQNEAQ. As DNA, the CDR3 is TGTGCCAGCAGCTTACCGGTGTCAGGGGAGGAGACCCAGTACTTC. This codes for CASSLPVSGEETQYF. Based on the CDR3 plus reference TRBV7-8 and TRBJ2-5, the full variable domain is GAGVSQSPRYKVAKRGQDVALRCDPISGHVSLFWYQQALGQGPEFLTYFQNEAQLDKSGLPSDRFFAERPEGSVSTLKIQRTQQEDSAVYLCASSLPVSGEETQYFGPGTRLLVL.

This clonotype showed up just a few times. The chain's CDR3 is CASSLTGQGARNEKLFF. For the CDR3, the DNA is TGTGCCAGCAGCTTAACCGGGCAGGGGGCGCGGAATGAAAAACTGTTTTTT. The V and J genes are TRBV7-3 and TRBJ1-4; 8 bases map to TRBD1. The CDR3 spans 17 residues. CDR1 and CDR2 (germline): SGHTA, FQGTGA. The V gene end was trimmed by 0 bases and the J gene end by 5 bases; junction bases not matched to a gene: 8. The full variable domain, in which reference TRBV7-3 and TRBJ1-4 provide the parts outside the CDR3, is GAGVSQTPSNKVTEKGKYVELRCDPISGHTALYWYRQSLGQGPEFLIYFQGTGAADDSGLPNDRFFAVRPEGSVSTLKIQRTERGDSAVYLCASSLTGQGARNEKLFFGSGTQLSVL.

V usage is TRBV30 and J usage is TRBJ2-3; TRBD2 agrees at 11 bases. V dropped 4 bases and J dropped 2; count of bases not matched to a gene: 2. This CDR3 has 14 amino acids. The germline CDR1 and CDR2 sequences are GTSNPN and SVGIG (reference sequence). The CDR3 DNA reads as TGTGCCTGGACTAGCGGGGGGACCACAGATACGCAGTATTTT. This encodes CAWTSGGTTDTQYF.

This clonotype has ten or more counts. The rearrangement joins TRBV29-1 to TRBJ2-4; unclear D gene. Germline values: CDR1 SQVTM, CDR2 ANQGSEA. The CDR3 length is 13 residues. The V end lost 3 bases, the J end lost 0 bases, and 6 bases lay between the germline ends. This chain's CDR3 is CSVDGGAKNIQYF. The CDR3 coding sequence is TGCAGCGTTGATGGCGGAGCCAAAAACATTCAGTACTTC.

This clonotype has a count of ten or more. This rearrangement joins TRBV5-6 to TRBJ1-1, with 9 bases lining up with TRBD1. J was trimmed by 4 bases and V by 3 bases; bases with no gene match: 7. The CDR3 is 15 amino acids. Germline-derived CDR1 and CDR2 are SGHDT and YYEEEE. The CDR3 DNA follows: TGTGCCAGCAGCTACGGGACAGGGATTTCCACTGAAGCTTTCTTT. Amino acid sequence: CASSYGTGISTEAFF.

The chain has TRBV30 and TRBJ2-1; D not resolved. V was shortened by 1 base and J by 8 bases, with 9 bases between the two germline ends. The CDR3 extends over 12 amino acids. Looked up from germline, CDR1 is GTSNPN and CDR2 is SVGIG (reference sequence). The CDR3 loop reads CAWSEVGHEQFF. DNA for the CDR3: TGTGCCTGGAGTGAAGTCGGACATGAGCAGTTCTTC.

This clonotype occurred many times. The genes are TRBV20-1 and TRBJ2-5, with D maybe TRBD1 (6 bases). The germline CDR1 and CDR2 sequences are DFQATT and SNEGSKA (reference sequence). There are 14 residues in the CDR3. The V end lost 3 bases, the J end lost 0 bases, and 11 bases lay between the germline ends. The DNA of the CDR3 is TGCAGTGCTAGGTCCCGACAGGACCAAGAGACCCAGTACTTC. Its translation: CSARSRQDQETQYF.